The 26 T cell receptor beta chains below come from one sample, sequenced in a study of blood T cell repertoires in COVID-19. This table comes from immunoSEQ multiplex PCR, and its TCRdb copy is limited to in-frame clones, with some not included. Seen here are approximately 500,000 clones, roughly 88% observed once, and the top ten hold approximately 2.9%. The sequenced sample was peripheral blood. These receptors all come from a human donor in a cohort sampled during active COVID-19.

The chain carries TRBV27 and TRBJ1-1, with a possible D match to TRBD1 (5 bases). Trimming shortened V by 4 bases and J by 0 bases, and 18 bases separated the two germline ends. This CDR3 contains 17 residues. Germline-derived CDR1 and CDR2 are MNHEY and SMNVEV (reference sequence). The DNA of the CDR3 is TGTGCCAGCAGTTCCGTGGATTGGGGCAGTTTGAACACTGAAGCTTTCTTT. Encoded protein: CASSSVDWGSLNTEAFF.

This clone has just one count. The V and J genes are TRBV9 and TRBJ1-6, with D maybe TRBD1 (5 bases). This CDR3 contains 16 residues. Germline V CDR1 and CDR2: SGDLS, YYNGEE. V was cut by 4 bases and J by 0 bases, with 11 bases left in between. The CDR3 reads CASSPRQSSYNSPLHF. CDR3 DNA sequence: TGTGCCAGCAGCCCCCGACAGAGCTCCTATAATTCACCCCTCCACTTT.

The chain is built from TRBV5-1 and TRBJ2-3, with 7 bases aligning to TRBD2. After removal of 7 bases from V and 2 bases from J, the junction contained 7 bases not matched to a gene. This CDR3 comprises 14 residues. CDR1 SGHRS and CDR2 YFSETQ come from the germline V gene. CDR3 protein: CASLLADLTDTQYF. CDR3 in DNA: TGCGCCAGCCTTCTAGCGGATCTCACAGATACGCAGTATTTT. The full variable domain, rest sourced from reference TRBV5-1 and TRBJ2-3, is KAGVTQTPRYLIKTRGQQVTLSCSPISGHRSVSWYQQTPGQGLQFLFEYFSETQRNKGNFPGRFSGRQFSNSRSEMNVSTLELGDSALYLCASLLADLTDTQYFGPGTRLTVL.

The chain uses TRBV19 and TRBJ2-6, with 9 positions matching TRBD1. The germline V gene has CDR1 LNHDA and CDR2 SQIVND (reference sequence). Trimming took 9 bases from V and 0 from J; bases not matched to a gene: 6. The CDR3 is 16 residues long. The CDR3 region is CASRTGAASGANVLTF. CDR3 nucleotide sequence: TGTGCCAGCCGGACAGGGGCCGCCTCTGGGGCCAACGTCCTGACTTTC.

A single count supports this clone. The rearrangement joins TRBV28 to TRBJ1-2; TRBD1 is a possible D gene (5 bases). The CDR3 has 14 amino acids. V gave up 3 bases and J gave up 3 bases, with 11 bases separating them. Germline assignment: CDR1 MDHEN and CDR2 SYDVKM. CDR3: CASSLGGSDYGYTF. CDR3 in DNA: TGTGCCAGCAGTTTGGGGGGATCGGACTATGGCTACACCTTC.

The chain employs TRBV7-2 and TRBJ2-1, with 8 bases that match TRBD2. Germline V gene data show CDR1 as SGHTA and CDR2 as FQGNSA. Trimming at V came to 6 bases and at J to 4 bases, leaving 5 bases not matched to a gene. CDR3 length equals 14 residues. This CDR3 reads CASRRASGYNEQFF. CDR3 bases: TGTGCCAGCAGAAGGGCTAGCGGGTACAATGAGCAGTTCTTC.

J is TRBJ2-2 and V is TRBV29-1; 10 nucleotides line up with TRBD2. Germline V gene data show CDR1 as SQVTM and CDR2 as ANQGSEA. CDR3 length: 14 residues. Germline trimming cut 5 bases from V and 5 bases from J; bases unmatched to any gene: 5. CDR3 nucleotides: TGCAGCGTTCTGCTAGCGGGAGATACCGGGGAGCTGTTTTTT. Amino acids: CSVLLAGDTGELFF.

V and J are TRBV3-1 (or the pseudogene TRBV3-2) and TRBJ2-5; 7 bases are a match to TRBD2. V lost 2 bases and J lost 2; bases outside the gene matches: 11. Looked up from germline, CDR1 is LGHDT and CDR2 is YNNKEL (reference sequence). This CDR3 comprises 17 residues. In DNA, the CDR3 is TGTGCCAGCAGCCAACCTGGACTAGGGCGAGGGCAAGAGACCCAGTACTTC. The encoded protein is CASSQPGLGRGQETQYF.

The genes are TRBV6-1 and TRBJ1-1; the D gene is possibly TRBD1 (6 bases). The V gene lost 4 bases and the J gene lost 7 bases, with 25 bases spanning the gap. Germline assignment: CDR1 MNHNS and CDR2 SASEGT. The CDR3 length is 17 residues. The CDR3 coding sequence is TGTGCCAGCAGTGCCCTGGCTGAGGGGGACCAAACAAATGAAGCTTTCTTT. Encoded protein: CASSALAEGDQTNEAFF.

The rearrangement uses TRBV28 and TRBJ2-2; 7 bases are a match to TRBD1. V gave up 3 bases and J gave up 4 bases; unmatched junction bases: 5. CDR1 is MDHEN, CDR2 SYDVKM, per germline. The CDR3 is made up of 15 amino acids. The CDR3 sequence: CASSFGQARTGELFF. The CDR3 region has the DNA TGTGCCAGCAGTTTCGGACAGGCTCGCACCGGGGAGCTGTTTTTT.

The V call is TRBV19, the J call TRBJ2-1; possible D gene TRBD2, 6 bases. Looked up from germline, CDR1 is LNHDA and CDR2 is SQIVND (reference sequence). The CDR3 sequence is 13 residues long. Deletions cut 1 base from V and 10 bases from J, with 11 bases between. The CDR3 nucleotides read TGTGCCAGTAGTATAGTTGCGGGACGGGAGCAGTTCTTC. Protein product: CASSIVAGREQFF.

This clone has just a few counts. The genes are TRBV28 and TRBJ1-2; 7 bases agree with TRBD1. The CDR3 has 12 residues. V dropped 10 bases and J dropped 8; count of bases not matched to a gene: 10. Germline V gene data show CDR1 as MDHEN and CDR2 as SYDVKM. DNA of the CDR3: TGTGCCACCGGGGGACAGCAAGGGGGCTACACCTTC. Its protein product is CATGGQQGGYTF.

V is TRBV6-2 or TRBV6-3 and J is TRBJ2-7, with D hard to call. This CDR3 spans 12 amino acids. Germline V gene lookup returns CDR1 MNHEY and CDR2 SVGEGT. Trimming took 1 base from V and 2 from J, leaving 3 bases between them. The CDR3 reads CASSYFTYEQYF. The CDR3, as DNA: TGTGCCAGCAGTTACTTTACCTACGAGCAGTACTTC.

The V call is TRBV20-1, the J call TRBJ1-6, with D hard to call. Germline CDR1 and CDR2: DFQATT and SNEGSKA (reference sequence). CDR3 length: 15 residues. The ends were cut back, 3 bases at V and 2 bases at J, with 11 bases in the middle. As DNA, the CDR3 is TGCAGTGCTAGTCTCCTACGGGCCTATAATTCACCCCTCCACTTT. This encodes CSASLLRAYNSPLHF.

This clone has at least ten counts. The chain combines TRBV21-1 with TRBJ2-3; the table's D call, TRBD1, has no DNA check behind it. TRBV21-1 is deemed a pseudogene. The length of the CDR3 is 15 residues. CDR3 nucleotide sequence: TGTGCCAGCAGGACTCCGGGACAGGTGGCAGATACGCAGTATTTT. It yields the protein CASRTPGQVADTQYF.

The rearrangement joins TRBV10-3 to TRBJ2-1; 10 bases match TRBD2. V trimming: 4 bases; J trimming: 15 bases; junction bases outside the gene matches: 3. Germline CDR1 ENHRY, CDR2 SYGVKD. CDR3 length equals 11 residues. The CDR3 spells CAISGSGRPFF. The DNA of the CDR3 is TGTGCCATCAGTGGTAGCGGGAGGCCGTTCTTC.

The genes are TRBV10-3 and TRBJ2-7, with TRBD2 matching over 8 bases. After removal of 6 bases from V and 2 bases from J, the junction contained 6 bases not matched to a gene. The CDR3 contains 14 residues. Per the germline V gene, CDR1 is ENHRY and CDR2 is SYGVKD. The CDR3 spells CAIRDPGGAYEQYF. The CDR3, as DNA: TGTGCCATCAGGGACCCGGGAGGGGCCTACGAGCAGTACTTC.

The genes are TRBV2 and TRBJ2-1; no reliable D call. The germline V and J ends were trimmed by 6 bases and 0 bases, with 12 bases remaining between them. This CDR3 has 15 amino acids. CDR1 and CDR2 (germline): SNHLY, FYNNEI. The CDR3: CASSPDSNSYNEQFF. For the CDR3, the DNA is TGTGCCAGCAGCCCCGACTCGAACTCCTACAATGAGCAGTTCTTC. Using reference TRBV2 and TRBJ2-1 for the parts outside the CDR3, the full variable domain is EPEVTQTPSHQVTQMGQEVILRCVPISNHLYFYWYRQILGQKVEFLVSFYNNEISEKSEIFDDQFSVERPDGSNFTLKIRSTKLEDSAMYFCASSPDSNSYNEQFFGPGTRLTVL.

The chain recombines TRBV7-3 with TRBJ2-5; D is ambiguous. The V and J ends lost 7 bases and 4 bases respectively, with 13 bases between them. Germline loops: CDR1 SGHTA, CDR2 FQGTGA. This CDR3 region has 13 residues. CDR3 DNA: TGTGCCAGCACCCCGGGTCCGGGAGAGACCCAGTACTTC. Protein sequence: CASTPGPGETQYF.

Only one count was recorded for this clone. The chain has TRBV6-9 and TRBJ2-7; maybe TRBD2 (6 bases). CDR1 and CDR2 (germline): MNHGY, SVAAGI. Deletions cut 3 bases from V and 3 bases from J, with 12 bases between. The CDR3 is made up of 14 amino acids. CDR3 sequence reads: CASSYGGGSYEQYF. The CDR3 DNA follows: TGTGCCAGCAGTTACGGTGGGGGGAGCTACGAGCAGTACTTC.

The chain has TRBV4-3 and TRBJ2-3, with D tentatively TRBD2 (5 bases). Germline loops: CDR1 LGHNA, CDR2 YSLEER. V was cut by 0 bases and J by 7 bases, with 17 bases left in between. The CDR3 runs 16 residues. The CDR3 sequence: CASSQEGSRLQNTQYF. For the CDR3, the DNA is TGCGCCAGCAGCCAAGAAGGGAGTAGGTTACAGAATACGCAGTATTTT.

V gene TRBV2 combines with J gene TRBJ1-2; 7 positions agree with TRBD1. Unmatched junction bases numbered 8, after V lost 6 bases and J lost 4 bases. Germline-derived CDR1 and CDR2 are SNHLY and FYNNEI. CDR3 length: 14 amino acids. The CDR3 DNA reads TGTGCCAGCAGGCGGTCCGGGACAGCCTATGGCTACACCTTC. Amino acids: CASRRSGTAYGYTF.

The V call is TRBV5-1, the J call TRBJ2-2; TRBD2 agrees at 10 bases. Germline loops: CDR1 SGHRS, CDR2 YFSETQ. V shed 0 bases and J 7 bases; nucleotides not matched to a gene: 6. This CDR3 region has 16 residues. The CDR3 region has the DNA TGCGCCAGCAGCTTGGAGCTAGCGGGAGTTGGCGGGGAGCTGTTTTTT. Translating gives CASSLELAGVGGELFF.

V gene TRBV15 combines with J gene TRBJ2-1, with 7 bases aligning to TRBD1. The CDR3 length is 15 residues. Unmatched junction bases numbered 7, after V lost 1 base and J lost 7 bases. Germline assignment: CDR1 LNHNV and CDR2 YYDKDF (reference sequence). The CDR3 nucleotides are TGTGCCACCAGCAGAGTAGGGGGCCTTGCAAATGAGCAGTTCTTC. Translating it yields CATSRVGGLANEQFF. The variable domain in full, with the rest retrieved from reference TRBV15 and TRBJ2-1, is DAMVIQNPRYQVTQFGKPVTLSCSQTLNHNVMYWYQQKSSQAPKLLFHYYDKDFNNEADTPDNFQSRRPNTSFCFLDIRSPGLGDTAMYLCATSRVGGLANEQFFGPGTRLTVL.

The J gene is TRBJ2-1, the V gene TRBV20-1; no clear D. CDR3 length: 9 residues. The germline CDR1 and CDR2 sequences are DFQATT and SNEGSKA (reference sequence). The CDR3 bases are TGCAGAACTATGAATGAGCAGTTCTTC. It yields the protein CRTMNEQFF.

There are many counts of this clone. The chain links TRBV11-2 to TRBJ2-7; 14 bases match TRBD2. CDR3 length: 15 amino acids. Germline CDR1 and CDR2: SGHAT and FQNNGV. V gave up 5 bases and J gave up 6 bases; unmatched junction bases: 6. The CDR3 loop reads CASSIGLAGGREQYF. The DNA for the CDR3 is TGTGCCAGCAGCATAGGACTAGCGGGAGGACGCGAGCAGTACTTC.